This T cell receptor (beta chain) is from a study of identical twins. Study-wide results and limits: Cross-sectional statistics underpinned the conclusions; the same donors were not followed.

On this clonotype itself: Its cognate antigen is unknown.

CDR3 size: 17 residues. Trimming left V 0 bases short and J 0 bases short, with 14 bases between. The germline V gene encodes CDR1 LGHNA and CDR2 YSLEER. TCRdb fed the 5' RACE reads into MiXCR, producing one record per CDR3 protein. The sample shows a few hundred thousand distinct CDR3 sequences, 9% to 10% of them seen only once. The sample was also linked to a second study, of yellow fever vaccine responses in identical twins. From that study: Twins reportedly had a vaccine T cell response that seemed partly convergent, partly personalized.

This clonotype was obtained from a woman under 30 in good health. The chain carries TRBV4-3 and TRBJ1-1; tentative D call: TRBD1 (5 bases). Input material: PBMCs. Written as DNA, the CDR3 is TGCGCCAGCAGCCAAGATTGGAGGGGCCCAATGAACACTGAAGCTTTCTTT. Protein sequence: CASSQDWRGPMNTEAFF.